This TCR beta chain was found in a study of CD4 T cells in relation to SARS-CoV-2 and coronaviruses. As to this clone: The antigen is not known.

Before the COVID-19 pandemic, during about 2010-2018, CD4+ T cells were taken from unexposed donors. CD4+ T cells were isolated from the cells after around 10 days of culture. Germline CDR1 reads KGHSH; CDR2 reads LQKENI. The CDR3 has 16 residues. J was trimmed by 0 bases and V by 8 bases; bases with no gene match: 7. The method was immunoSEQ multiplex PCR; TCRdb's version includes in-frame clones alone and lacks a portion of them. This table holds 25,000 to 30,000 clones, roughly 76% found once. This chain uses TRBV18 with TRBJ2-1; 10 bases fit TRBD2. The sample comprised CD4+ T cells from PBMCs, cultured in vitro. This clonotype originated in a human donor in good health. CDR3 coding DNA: TGTGCCAGCGGTGAGGTAGCGGGAGGCTCCTACAATGAGCAGTTCTTC. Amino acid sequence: CASGEVAGGSYNEQFF.